Below, 11 T cell receptor beta chains from the same sample are listed, as sequenced in a study of CD8+ T cells in alopecia areata. After isolation, RNA underwent reverse transcription to generate cDNA as the sequencing template. TCRdb's table, derived via immunoSEQ multiplex PCR, lists solely in-frame clones and lacks some. The sample was found to contain 15,000 to 20,000 clones, and every one recurs. Using CD4, CD8alpha, NKG2D, NKG2ACE and other markers, pooled cutaneous lymph node cells were sorted. The sample comprised CD8+ T cells sorted from a lymph node. These receptor sequences come from a C3H/HeJ mouse with alopecia areata. The MHC haplotype of this mouse line is H2-k.

By proportion, this clone is medium-sized. The gene symbols are mouse symbols. The read ends 4 residues shy of where the CDR3 ends; the end is completed using the germline J gene. The rearrangement joins TRBV5 to TRBJ1-1; 7 bases match TRBD1. The CDR3 runs 14 residues. Germline assignment: CDR1 LGHNA and CDR2 YNLKQL (reference sequence). Losses at the gene ends were 2 bases for V and 0 bases for J; bases not matched to a gene: 0. Partial CDR3 DNA: TGTGCCAGCAGCCAACAGGGGGCAAACACA. This sequence encodes CASSQQGANT. The complete CDR3 sequence is CASSQQGANTEVFF.

This clone has a handful of counts. Genes and germline are mouse. The read falls 4 residues short of the CDR3 end, and the missing part is taken from the germline J gene. The V call is TRBV31, the J call TRBJ2-7; 7 bases map to TRBD1. V lost 0 bases, J lost 0 bases, and 2 bases stayed unmatched. The germline V gene has CDR1 GKSSPN and CDR2 SITVG. The CDR3 spans 14 residues. This CDR3 is CAWSLGDSSYEQYF. The part of the CDR3 DNA that was read is TGTGCCTGGAGTCTAGGGGACAGCTCCTAT.

This clone was counted between two and nine times. These gene names are mouse names. From the germline J gene comes the end of the CDR3, since the read stops 4 residues before it. The chain combines TRBV19 with TRBJ2-5; 9 bases map to TRBD1. Germline CDR1 is FNHDT and CDR2 is SITEND (reference sequence). J was trimmed by 2 bases and V by 2 bases; bases with no gene match: 3. This CDR3 comprises 15 residues. The DNA read from the CDR3 is TGTGCCAGCAGTATCCAGACAGGGGGCCAAGAC. This encodes CASSIQTGGQD. The complete CDR3 reads CASSIQTGGQDTQYF.

Worth noting for this clone: Germline and genes here are mouse. Read data end 4 residues before the CDR3 end; the end is taken from the germline J gene. This chain joins TRBV13-1 and TRBJ2-1; 10 nucleotides match TRBD2. The CDR3 is made up of 15 amino acids. The germline gives CDR1 NSHNY, CDR2 SYGAGN. The ends lost 5 bases at V and 0 bases at J; junction bases unmatched: 2. The CDR3 reads CASRDWGVNYAEQFF. The part of the CDR3 DNA that was read is TGTGCCAGCAGAGACTGGGGGGTTAACTATGCT.

This clone came up many times. Mouse gene names apply. The missing CDR3 end, 4 residues past where the read stops, is filled in from the germline J gene. The V call is TRBV13-1, the J call TRBJ2-7; 10 nucleotides align to TRBD2. The CDR3 loop spans 14 amino acids. Germline V lookup: CDR1 NSHNY, CDR2 SYGAGN. V trimming: 1 base; J trimming: 3 bases; junction bases outside the gene matches: 1. The CDR3 region is CASSDLGGRYEQYF. The DNA read from the CDR3 is TGTGCCAGCAGTGATCTGGGGGGGCGCTAT.

In this sample, this clone turned up many times. The gene names given are mouse names. The CDR3 protein is CASSDPGTGDTEVFF. Partial CDR3 DNA: TGTGCCAGCAGTGACCCCGGGACAGGGGACACA. The chain links TRBV13-3 to TRBJ1-1; 10 bases agree with TRBD1. The CDR3 goes on 4 residues after the read ends, and that part is filled in from the germline J gene. The V gene end was trimmed by 2 bases and the J gene end by 3 bases; junction bases not matched to a gene: 4. Germline V lookup: CDR1 NNHDY, CDR2 SYVADS. The CDR3 covers 15 residues.

This clone appeared many times. Mouse names are used for the genes. The CDR3 goes on 4 residues after the read ends, and that part is filled in from the germline J gene. The chain uses TRBV13-3 and TRBJ2-1; 13 bases are a match to TRBD2. The CDR3 is 15 amino acids. Germline V gene lookup returns CDR1 NNHDY and CDR2 SYVADS. The CDR3 loop reads CASSPDWGGRAEQFF. The part of the CDR3 DNA that was read is TGTGCCAGCAGTCCGGACTGGGGGGGCCGGGCT.

This clone was detected ten times or more. Genes and germline come from the mouse. The DNA ends 4 residues before the CDR3 does, and the rest of the CDR3 is filled in from the germline J gene. The J gene is TRBJ2-4, the V gene TRBV13-3; 10 bases match TRBD2. This CDR3 contains 16 residues. The V gene end was trimmed by 5 bases and the J gene end by 0 bases; junction bases not matched to a gene: 6. Germline CDR1 NNHDY, CDR2 SYVADS. CDR3 loop: CASSPGLGTSQNTLYF. The DNA read from the CDR3 is TGTGCCAGCAGCCCGGGACTGGGGACTAGTCAAAAC.

This clone was counted only a few times. Gene names are mouse gene names. The CDR3 goes on 4 residues after the read ends, and that part is filled in from the germline J gene. The chain carries TRBV13-3 and TRBJ2-5; D is unresolved. The ends were cut back, 1 base at V and 1 base at J, with 7 bases in the middle. The CDR3 is 14 amino acids. Per the germline V gene, CDR1 is NNHDY and CDR2 is SYVADS. The DNA read from the CDR3 is TGTGCCAGCAGTGATAGACATCACCAAGAC. Its protein is CASSDRHHQD. The whole CDR3 protein is CASSDRHHQDTQYF.

This clone was picked up many times. Gene names and germline refer to mouse. The read comes to an end 4 residues before the CDR3 does, leaving the germline J gene to fill in the end. V usage is TRBV13-3 and J usage is TRBJ2-3; TRBD1 aligns across 8 bases. V dropped 3 bases and J dropped 1; count of bases not matched to a gene: 4. The CDR3 runs to 15 residues. Germline assignment: CDR1 NNHDY and CDR2 SYVADS. The CDR3 bases that were read are TGTGCCAGCAGTGGCACAGGGGGAGGTGCAGAA. It is translated as CASSGTGGGAE. The full CDR3 sequence reads CASSGTGGGAETLYF.

This clone was recorded a few times. Gene names refer to mouse genes. The observed sequence ends 4 residues before the CDR3 terminus, with the missing tail filled in from the germline J gene. The genes are TRBV14 and TRBJ2-1; D is perhaps TRBD2 (7 bases). Trimming removed 4 bases from V and 0 bases from J, with 14 bases in between. This CDR3 comprises 16 residues. Germline V gene lookup returns CDR1 SGHDT and CDR2 FRDEAV. CDR3 sequence: CASSPLLGANYAEQFF. CDR3 DNA (partial): TGTGCCAGCAGTCCCCTTCTGGGGGCTAACTATGCT.